These 14 T cell receptor beta chains originate from one sample sequenced in a study of cytomegalovirus exposure and HLA in healthy donors. Primers for the PCR totalled 60 Vbeta and 13 Jbeta. Libraries were prepared by immunoSEQ multiplex PCR; TCRdb keeps only in-frame clonotypes and omits some of them. The sample contains approximately 140,000 clones, about 79% of which appear only once. The sequenced material came from PBMCs. These receptors came from a male donor in good health and CMV-seronegative.

This clone showed up just a few times. This sequence joins TRBV4-1 and TRBJ1-4; 9 bases agree with TRBD1. The V gene's germline CDR1 is MGHRA and CDR2 YSYEKL. CDR3 size: 20 residues. Unmatched junction bases numbered 15, after V lost 1 base and J lost 3 bases. In DNA form, the CDR3 reads TGCGCCAGCAGCCAAGTATGGACAGGGGACCGGATTAGGGCTAATGAAAAACTGTTTTTT. It encodes CASSQVWTGDRIRANEKLFF.

CDR3 sequence reads: CASSYGQPNTEAFF. CDR3 coding DNA: TGTGCCAGCAGCTACGGACAGCCGAACACTGAAGCTTTCTTT. This chain connects TRBV5-6 to TRBJ1-1; D might be TRBD1 (6 bases). The CDR3 consists of 14 residues. Germline-derived CDR1 and CDR2 are SGHDT and YYEEEE. V gave up 3 bases and J gave up 1 base, with 10 bases separating them.

The gene calls are TRBV9 and TRBJ2-7, with 8 bases fitting TRBD2. Germline V gene lookup returns CDR1 SGDLS and CDR2 YYNGEE. With 4 bases clipped from V and 6 bases from J, the junction kept 6 bases outside the gene matches. The CDR3 is 13 residues long. The CDR3 DNA reads as TGTGCCAGCAGCCCTAGCGGGTTTGCCGAGCAGTACTTC. This translates into CASSPSGFAEQYF.

V and J are TRBV18 and TRBJ2-7; perhaps TRBD1 as D (5 bases). This CDR3 is 14 amino acids long. From germline, CDR1 is KGHSH and CDR2 LQKENI. Trimming left V 4 bases short and J 5 bases short, with 15 bases between. The CDR3 sequence is CASSLRAVSHEQYF. CDR3 nucleotides: TGTGCCAGCTCACTCAGGGCCGTTTCCCACGAGCAGTACTTC.

This clone occurred a few times. This chain links TRBV29-1 with TRBJ2-3; TRBD2 aligns across 12 bases. This CDR3 spans 16 amino acids. The V and J ends lost 3 bases and 2 bases, in that order; junction bases with no gene match: 6. Germline CDR1 SQVTM, CDR2 ANQGSEA. The DNA for the CDR3 is TGCAGCGTTGAGGGACTAGCGGGTGAGGTCACAGATACGCAGTATTTT. It encodes CSVEGLAGEVTDTQYF.

The CDR3 DNA reads TGCAGCGTAGGGACGACAGGGGCCCCCTACGAGCAGTACTTC. It specifies CSVGTTGAPYEQYF. V and J are TRBV29-1 and TRBJ2-7; 8 bases match TRBD1. Germline CDR1 reads SQVTM; CDR2 reads ANQGSEA. J lost 2 bases, V lost 6 bases, and 9 bases had no gene match. This CDR3 region has 14 residues.

V gene TRBV4-1 combines with J gene TRBJ1-1; D possibly corresponds to TRBD1 (5 bases). V was clipped by 5 bases and J by 4 bases, with 17 bases between them. Germline loops: CDR1 MGHRA, CDR2 YSYEKL. The CDR3 is 15 residues long. This CDR3 reads CASSTWRGVGTEAFF. The CDR3, as DNA: TGCGCCAGCAGCACCTGGCGGGGGGTGGGCACTGAAGCTTTCTTT.

The chain employs TRBV29-1 and TRBJ2-2; TRBD1 aligns across 7 bases. There are 14 residues in the CDR3. Trimming cost V 5 bases and J 1 base; bases outside gene matches: 4. Germline CDR1 is SQVTM and CDR2 is ANQGSEA. CDR3 loop: CSVQGTENTGELFF. The CDR3 region has the DNA TGCAGCGTTCAAGGGACAGAGAACACCGGGGAGCTGTTTTTT.

As for this clone: The junction does not match germline at one end; this may be a read error. CDR3 in DNA: TGTACCAGCAGTTACACTAGCGGGAGCACAGATACGCAGTATTTT. Translating gives CTSSYTSGSTDTQYF. The chain employs TRBV6-5 and TRBJ2-3; 9 bases line up with TRBD2. Germline V gene lookup returns CDR1 MNHEY and CDR2 SVGAGI. This CDR3 has 15 residues.

The rearrangement uses TRBV19 and TRBJ1-2, with D possibly matching TRBD1 (5 bases). The CDR3 extends over 14 amino acids. Deletions cut 10 bases from V and 4 bases from J, with 19 bases between. The V gene's germline CDR1 is LNHDA and CDR2 SQIVND (reference sequence). DNA of the CDR3: TGTGCCACCCCGACCCAGATAAGGGGCTATGGCTACACCTTC. Its translation is CATPTQIRGYGYTF.

This clone was counted a few times. J is TRBJ1-3 and V is TRBV6-5; tentative D call: TRBD1 (6 bases). Between the trimmed V and J ends, which lost 5 bases and 1 base, there was a span of 9 bases. Germline-derived CDR1 and CDR2 are MNHEY and SVGAGI. The CDR3 consists of 14 residues. CDR3 sequence: CASSLQGSGNTIYF. The CDR3 DNA is TGTGCCAGCAGTCTACAGGGATCTGGAAACACCATATATTTT.

This clone was counted a few times. The J gene is TRBJ2-1, the V gene TRBV2; D gene unclear. The V and J ends lost 2 bases and 2 bases respectively, with 7 bases between them. CDR3 length: 14 residues. Per the germline V gene, CDR1 is SNHLY and CDR2 is FYNNEI. This CDR3 reads CASSERVTYNEQFF. The DNA for the CDR3 is TGTGCCAGCAGTGAAAGAGTCACCTACAATGAGCAGTTCTTC. The complete variable domain, with remaining parts taken from reference TRBV2 and TRBJ2-1, reads EPEVTQTPSHQVTQMGQEVILRCVPISNHLYFYWYRQILGQKVEFLVSFYNNEISEKSEIFDDQFSVERPDGSNFTLKIRSTKLEDSAMYFCASSERVTYNEQFFGPGTRLTVL.

A note on this clone: Compared with germline, one end of the junction differs, possibly owing to a read error. The chain links TRBV7-2 to TRBJ2-1; TRBD2 agrees at 12 bases. The CDR3 is made up of 17 amino acids. In germline, CDR1 is SGHTA, CDR2 FQGNSA. The CDR3 region has the DNA TGTGCCAGCCGCTTAGATCCTAGCGGGGGGGTTTTAGATGAGCAGTTCTTC. Translating gives CASRLDPSGGVLDEQFF.

The chain's CDR3 is CAWELTGNTEAFF. CDR3 DNA sequence: TGTGCCTGGGAACTTACAGGCAACACTGAAGCTTTCTTT. The V and J genes are TRBV30 and TRBJ1-1; possible D gene TRBD1, 5 bases. This CDR3 contains 13 residues. Trimming cost V 5 bases and J 2 bases, with 12 bases left between them. CDR1 is GTSNPN, CDR2 SVGIG, per germline (reference sequence).